This entry lists 26 T cell receptor beta chains sequenced from one sample in a study of blood T cell repertoires in COVID-19. Here immunoSEQ multiplex PCR was the method, and the copy in TCRdb shows in-frame clones only, minus some. The sample records approximately 100,000 clones, about 89% being singletons. What was sequenced was peripheral blood. Every receptor here comes from a woman aged 55-69 years with acute or convalescent COVID-19.

The J gene is TRBJ2-2, the V gene TRBV5-1; 8 bases agree with TRBD1. V shed 2 bases, J shed 7 bases, and the junction held 7 bases outside the gene matches. The CDR3 runs 15 residues. Germline CDR1 is SGHRS and CDR2 is YFSETQ. CDR3 loop: CASSFIQGAVGELFF. In nucleotides, the CDR3 is TGCGCCAGCAGCTTCATCCAGGGGGCTGTCGGGGAGCTGTTTTTT.

The chain joins TRBV7-3 to TRBJ2-1; 7 bases map to TRBD1. V was pared by 4 bases and J by 7 bases, with 4 bases of the junction left unmatched. This CDR3 region has 13 residues. From germline, CDR1 is SGHTA and CDR2 FQGTGA. CDR3 coding DNA: TGTGCCAGCAGCTCATCAGGGGGTAATGAGCAGTTCTTC. Translated: CASSSSGGNEQFF.

V gene TRBV7-8 combines with J gene TRBJ1-2, with a tentative D call TRBD1 (5 bases). The V gene lost 7 bases and the J gene lost 8 bases, with 17 bases spanning the gap. There are 13 residues in the CDR3. Looked up from germline, CDR1 is SGHVS and CDR2 is FQNEAQ. The CDR3 DNA is TGTGCCAGCACCCTCCCGGGGGGTAGAGGCTACACCTTC. Its translation: CASTLPGGRGYTF.

V gene TRBV5-6 combines with J gene TRBJ2-5; 8 nucleotides align to TRBD1. The CDR3 extends over 15 amino acids. The ends lost 2 bases at V and 3 bases at J; junction bases unmatched: 6. Germline V gene sequence: CDR1 SGHDT, CDR2 YYEEEE. CDR3 nucleotide sequence: TGTGCCAGCAGCTTCGCCGGGACAGGCAAAGAGACCCAGTACTTC. This gives the protein CASSFAGTGKETQYF.

The CDR3 reads CASSHSLASSYNEQFF. The CDR3 bases are TGTGCCAGCAGCCATTCGCTAGCGAGCTCCTACAATGAGCAGTTCTTC. The chain combines TRBV3-1 (or the pseudogene TRBV3-2) with TRBJ2-1; D may be TRBD2 (6 bases). V was cut by 3 bases and J by 0 bases, with 12 bases left in between. CDR1 and CDR2 from the germline V gene are LGHDT and YNNKEL (reference sequence). This CDR3 contains 16 residues.

The chain combines TRBV18 with TRBJ1-5, with D possibly being TRBD1 (6 bases). The germline V gene encodes CDR1 KGHSH and CDR2 LQKENI. The CDR3 runs to 16 residues. V dropped 3 bases and J dropped 0 bases, with 12 bases sitting between them. The CDR3 region is CASSPAGQLSNQPQHF. The CDR3 DNA sequence: TGTGCCAGCTCACCGGCAGGACAGCTTAGCAATCAGCCCCAGCATTTT.

The gene calls are TRBV5-1 and TRBJ2-5; D not resolved. The CDR3 sequence is 13 residues long. Germline loops: CDR1 SGHRS, CDR2 YFSETQ. The germline V and J ends were trimmed by 4 bases and 1 base, with 8 bases remaining between them. CDR3 loop: CASSAGSQETQYF. The CDR3 nucleotides are TGCGCCAGCAGCGCCGGGTCCCAAGAGACCCAGTACTTC.

The V call is TRBV7-3, the J call TRBJ2-2, with TRBD1 matching over 11 bases. With 4 bases clipped from V and 5 bases from J, the junction kept 3 bases outside the gene matches. The CDR3 loop spans 15 amino acids. The germline CDR1 and CDR2 sequences are SGHTA and FQGTGA. CDR3 sequence: CASSSGQGGTGELFF. CDR3 sequence (DNA): TGTGCCAGCAGCTCGGGACAGGGGGGAACCGGGGAGCTGTTTTTT.

The chain is built from TRBV5-6 and TRBJ2-1; 9 bases agree with TRBD1. The germline V gene has CDR1 SGHDT and CDR2 YYEEEE. The CDR3 contains 15 residues. V lost 4 bases, J lost 6 bases, and 8 bases stayed unmatched. CDR3 bases: TGTGCCAGCAGCCTCCCGGGACAGGGTACCAATGAGCAGTTCTTC. Translated: CASSLPGQGTNEQFF.

This chain joins TRBV27 and TRBJ1-4; unclear D gene. The germline V gene encodes CDR1 MNHEY and CDR2 SMNVEV (reference sequence). With 5 bases removed from V and 7 bases from J, the gap between germline ends came to 17 bases. The CDR3 contains 15 residues. The CDR3 bases are TGTGCCAGCAGTCCGAATGGGCTATCCGGTGAAAAACTGTTTTTT. Translation gives CASSPNGLSGEKLFF.

This chain links TRBV2 with TRBJ1-6; D might be TRBD1 (6 bases). V lost 2 bases to trimming and J lost 6 bases, with 11 bases between them. Germline V gene sequence: CDR1 SNHLY, CDR2 FYNNEI. CDR3 size: 15 residues. This CDR3 reads CASSESGGLNSPLHF. In DNA, the CDR3 is TGTGCCAGCAGTGAAAGCGGGGGCCTTAATTCACCCCTCCACTTT. The whole variable domain, filled in from reference TRBV2 and TRBJ1-6, reads EPEVTQTPSHQVTQMGQEVILRCVPISNHLYFYWYRQILGQKVEFLVSFYNNEISEKSEIFDDQFSVERPDGSNFTLKIRSTKLEDSAMYFCASSESGGLNSPLHFGNGTRLTVT.

The chain combines TRBV29-1 with TRBJ2-3; D gene unclear. Trimming took off 3 bases at V and 2 bases at J, with 6 bases between the two ends. Per the germline V gene, CDR1 is SQVTM and CDR2 is ANQGSEA. The CDR3 spans 12 residues. CDR3 sequence (DNA): TGCAGCGTTGAGGGCCCCACAGATACGCAGTATTTT. This encodes CSVEGPTDTQYF.

The chain combines TRBV11-2 with TRBJ1-1; D uncertain. The CDR3 sequence is 12 residues long. Germline V gene sequence: CDR1 SGHAT, CDR2 FQNNGV. V lost 8 bases and J 5 bases, leaving 12 bases between the germline ends. In nucleotides, the CDR3 is TGTGCCAGCTCCCTTGCGGGGACTGAAGCTTTCTTT. This sequence encodes CASSLAGTEAFF.

In its sample, this clone was seen a few times. This chain uses TRBV10-1 with TRBJ2-7; 10 positions agree with TRBD1. Germline CDR1 reads WNHNN; CDR2 reads SYGVQD (reference sequence). The J segment lost 1 base and the V segment lost 3 bases, leaving 3 bases of the junction unmatched. The CDR3 is 15 residues long. CDR3 in amino acids: CASSDPGQGSYEQYF. CDR3 in DNA: TGCGCCAGCAGTGACCCGGGACAGGGGTCCTACGAGCAGTACTTC.

This chain connects TRBV3-1 (or the pseudogene TRBV3-2) to TRBJ1-1; 8 bases are a match to TRBD1. After removal of 4 bases from V and 4 bases from J, the junction contained 14 bases not matched to a gene. Germline V gene sequence: CDR1 LGHDT, CDR2 YNNKEL (reference sequence). The CDR3 contains 17 residues. The CDR3 sequence: CASSLTGQVVRGTEAFF. The DNA of the CDR3 is TGTGCCAGCAGCCTGACGGGACAGGTGGTGAGAGGCACTGAAGCTTTCTTT.

The chain is built from TRBV5-1 and TRBJ2-1, with 9 bases identical to TRBD2. The CDR3 totals 15 residues. Germline V gene sequence: CDR1 SGHRS, CDR2 YFSETQ. V was pared by 2 bases and J by 6 bases, with 6 bases of the junction left unmatched. In DNA, the CDR3 is TGCGCCAGCAGCTTCGGCGGGAGGGGTGGCAATGAGCAGTTCTTC. Encoded protein: CASSFGGRGGNEQFF.

V is TRBV15 and J is TRBJ2-2; D is uncertain. This CDR3 is 15 amino acids long. Germline V gene data show CDR1 as LNHNV and CDR2 as YYDKDF (reference sequence). V shed 1 base and J shed 1 base, with 7 bases lying between them. CDR3 loop: CATSRAGVNTGELFF. In DNA, the CDR3 is TGTGCCACCAGCAGAGCAGGTGTGAACACCGGGGAGCTGTTTTTT.

This chain links TRBV2 with TRBJ2-7; D perhaps matches TRBD1 (5 bases). This CDR3 spans 12 amino acids. V lost 5 bases and J lost 6, with 11 bases in between. Per germline, CDR1 SNHLY and CDR2 FYNNEI. The CDR3 region is CASSMTEIEQYV. CDR3 DNA sequence: TGTGCCAGCAGTATGACAGAAATCGAGCAGTACGTC.

The CDR3 nucleotides read TGTGCCAGCAGGAGGGACTCTTCAGATACGCAGTATTTT. Translation: CASRRDSSDTQYF. This sequence joins TRBV12-3 or TRBV12-4 and TRBJ2-3, with D tentatively TRBD2 (6 bases). The CDR3 is 13 amino acids. V lost 6 bases and J 4 bases, leaving 11 bases between the germline ends.

This chain joins TRBV5-6 and TRBJ2-3, with D tentatively TRBD1 (5 bases). The CDR3 contains 15 residues. The germline gives CDR1 SGHDT, CDR2 YYEEEE. Trimming took off 2 bases at V and 1 base at J, with 11 bases between the two ends. The CDR3 region is CASSFVRVGTDTQYF. Here the CDR3 DNA reads TGTGCCAGCAGCTTTGTCAGGGTGGGCACAGATACGCAGTATTTT.

The rearrangement links TRBV2 to TRBJ2-7, with TRBD1 matching over 8 bases. Looked up from germline, CDR1 is SNHLY and CDR2 is FYNNEI. The CDR3 runs to 14 residues. The V segment lost 7 bases and the J segment 2 bases; nucleotides outside the gene matches: 7. The CDR3 here is CASTGQGRTYEQYV. The CDR3 region has the DNA TGTGCCAGCACCGGACAGGGAAGGACCTACGAGCAGTACGTC.

This chain uses TRBV29-1 with TRBJ2-7; 7 positions match TRBD1. V was clipped by 1 base and J by 5 bases; unmatched bases: 8. Germline assignment: CDR1 SQVTM and CDR2 ANQGSEA. The CDR3 consists of 14 residues. CDR3 in DNA: TGCAGCGTTGAAGTCTGGCCAGGGGGTAACGAGCAGTACTTC. This codes for CSVEVWPGGNEQYF.

The chain links TRBV3-1 (or the pseudogene TRBV3-2) to TRBJ2-7, with 13 bases that match TRBD2. In germline, CDR1 is LGHDT, CDR2 YNNKEL (reference sequence). With 4 bases clipped from V and 7 bases from J, the junction kept 4 bases outside the gene matches. The CDR3 sequence is 14 residues long. CDR3 nucleotide sequence: TGTGCCAGCAGCCTCGGACTAGCGGGAGATGAGCAGTACTTC. The encoded protein is CASSLGLAGDEQYF.

Points on this clone: At one of its ends the junction is not consistent with the germline gene, which may arise from a read error. The V call is TRBV28, the J call TRBJ2-5; 8 bases match TRBD2. Germline V gene data show CDR1 as MDHEN and CDR2 as SYDVKM. This CDR3 comprises 13 residues. CDR3 DNA: TGTGCCAGCAGCCCCTGGGGGGCGGGGGGACCGAACTTC. It translates to CASSPWGAGGPNF.

This clone was observed once. The rearrangement uses TRBV30 and TRBJ2-5; TRBD1 is a possible D gene (6 bases). The germline gives CDR1 GTSNPN, CDR2 SVGIG (reference sequence). There are 12 residues in the CDR3. V was clipped by 5 bases and J by 9 bases, with 16 bases between them. The CDR3 sequence is CAWGQRTWAQYF. In nucleotides, the CDR3 is TGTGCCTGGGGACAGAGGACTTGGGCCCAGTACTTC.

The gene calls are TRBV28 and TRBJ2-7; 10 positions agree with TRBD1. From germline, CDR1 is MDHEN and CDR2 SYDVKM. With 6 bases clipped from V and 0 bases from J, the junction kept 11 bases outside the gene matches. The CDR3 is 17 amino acids. CDR3 protein: CASSSPLDRGSSYEQYF. The CDR3 DNA reads as TGTGCCAGCAGCTCCCCCCTGGACAGGGGGAGCTCCTACGAGCAGTACTTC.